These T cell receptor beta chains were read from a single sample in a study of cytomegalovirus exposure and HLA in healthy donors. Assay: immunoSEQ multiplex PCR; the TCRdb copy retains only in-frame clones and omits some. The sample lists around 160,000 clones; approximately 83% were seen once. Material for sequencing was PBMCs. These TCRs come from a man aged 18 to 30 in good health and CMV-seropositive. Both conserved end residues are part of each CDR3. The order of the fields is J gene, V gene, D gene, clone size, CDR3 DNA, CDR3 protein. A D gene is named only where the DNA matches it firmly. Size tells how often a clone was seen (once, few, many) or the class of an expanded clone, and some rows leave it out.

J gene: TRBJ1-1
V gene: TRBV7-2
D gene: NA
clone size: NA
CDR3 DNA: TGTGCCAGCAGCTTCCTCGGACAGAACACTGAAGCTTTCTTT
CDR3 protein: CASSFLGQNTEAFF

J gene: TRBJ1-2
V gene: TRBV5-1
D gene: NA
clone size: NA
CDR3 DNA: TGCGCCAGCAGATCTTCCGGGGTAGGGCCCTATGGCTACACCTTC
CDR3 protein: CASRSSGVGPYGYTF

J gene: TRBJ2-5
V gene: TRBV5-5
D gene: NA
clone size: once
CDR3 DNA: TGTGCCAGCAGCAGAGACCAGGGAGGAGAGACCCAGTACTTC
CDR3 protein: CASSRDQGGETQYF

J gene: TRBJ2-2
V gene: TRBV19
D gene: TRBD1
clone size: NA
CDR3 DNA: TGTGCCAGTAGTAGACAGGGTAACACCGGGGAGCTGTTTTTT
CDR3 protein: CASSRQGNTGELFF

J gene: TRBJ2-3
V gene: TRBV4-2
D gene: TRBD2
clone size: NA
CDR3 DNA: TGTGCCAGCAGCCAAGCCGGGACTAGCGGATACACAGATACGCAGTATTTT
CDR3 protein: CASSQAGTSGYTDTQYF

J gene: TRBJ1-5
V gene: TRBV6-1
D gene: NA
clone size: NA
CDR3 DNA: TGTGCCAGCAGTGCGGGCAAAGTGGGGGCCTTTGGGCCCCAGCATTTT
CDR3 protein: CASSAGKVGAFGPQHF

J gene: TRBJ2-7
V gene: TRBV5-1
D gene: NA
clone size: NA
CDR3 DNA: TGCGCCAGCAGCTTGAAGCGTCAGGGGGGATACGAGCAGTACTTC
CDR3 protein: CASSLKRQGGYEQYF

J gene: TRBJ1-1
V gene: TRBV4-1
D gene: TRBD1
clone size: few
CDR3 DNA: TGCGCCAGCAGCCGGGACAGGGGGCTTACTGAAGCTTTCTTT
CDR3 protein: CASSRDRGLTEAFF

J gene: TRBJ1-1
V gene: TRBV2
D gene: NA
clone size: NA
CDR3 DNA: TGTGCCAGCAGAAATACAGTGAACACTGAAGCTTTCTTT
CDR3 protein: CASRNTVNTEAFF

J gene: TRBJ2-7
V gene: TRBV2
D gene: NA
clone size: few
CDR3 DNA: TGTGCCAGCAGTGCCCAGGGGAACGAGCAGTACTTC
CDR3 protein: CASSAQGNEQYF

J gene: TRBJ1-4
V gene: TRBV4-3
D gene: TRBD1
clone size: NA
CDR3 DNA: TGCGCCAGCAGCCAACACCAATACGACAGGGGCGAAAAACTGTTTTTT
CDR3 protein: CASSQHQYDRGEKLFF

J gene: TRBJ2-5
V gene: TRBV6-4
D gene: NA
clone size: once
CDR3 DNA: TGTGCCAGCAGAGATCTAACAGAGACCCAGTACTTC
CDR3 protein: CASRDLTETQYF

J gene: TRBJ2-7
V gene: TRBV5-6
D gene: NA
clone size: few
CDR3 DNA: TGTGCCAGCAGCTTGCTACAGGGCTCCTACGAGCAGTACTTC
CDR3 protein: CASSLLQGSYEQYF

J gene: TRBJ2-7
V gene: TRBV7-9
D gene: NA
clone size: NA
CDR3 DNA: TGTGCCAGCAGCTTAGCGGGGGCCAACGAGCAGTACTTC
CDR3 protein: CASSLAGANEQYF

J gene: TRBJ2-2
V gene: TRBV5-5
D gene: TRBD1
clone size: NA
CDR3 DNA: TGTGCCAGCAGCTCATCGACAGGGGGCGGGGAGCTGTTTTTT
CDR3 protein: CASSSSTGGGELFF

J gene: TRBJ2-7
V gene: TRBV20-1
D gene: NA
clone size: NA
CDR3 DNA: TGCAGTGCTAGTCTCCGGGGCGAGCAGTACTTC
CDR3 protein: CSASLRGEQYF

J gene: TRBJ2-2
V gene: TRBV9
D gene: TRBD2
clone size: NA
CDR3 DNA: TGTGCCAGCAGCGTAGGCGGGGGGCCCTTGAACACCGGGGAGCTGTTTTTT
CDR3 protein: CASSVGGGPLNTGELFF

J gene: TRBJ1-2
V gene: TRBV19
D gene: NA
clone size: NA
CDR3 DNA: TGTGCCAGCGCTACCCGGGGAGATAACTATGGCTACACCTTC
CDR3 protein: CASATRGDNYGYTF

J gene: TRBJ1-5
V gene: TRBV18
D gene: TRBD1
clone size: NA
CDR3 DNA: TGTGCCAGCTCACTAACAGGGACAGGCAATAATCAGCCCCAGCATTTT
CDR3 protein: CASSLTGTGNNQPQHF

J gene: TRBJ1-1
V gene: TRBV5-1
D gene: TRBD1
clone size: once
CDR3 DNA: TGCGCCAGCAGCGCCGGGACAGGGGGCGGAGGGGACACTGAAGCTTTCTTT
CDR3 protein: CASSAGTGGGGDTEAFF

J gene: TRBJ1-2
V gene: TRBV13
D gene: TRBD1
clone size: NA
CDR3 DNA: TGTGCCAGCAGCACGGGACAGGGGGCTGCGGGTGGCTACACCTTC
CDR3 protein: CASSTGQGAAGGYTF

J gene: TRBJ1-2
V gene: TRBV27
D gene: TRBD1
clone size: NA
CDR3 DNA: TGTGCCAGCAGTTTATCTCCGGGACAGAGACTCTATGGCTACACCTTC
CDR3 protein: CASSLSPGQRLYGYTF

J gene: TRBJ1-5
V gene: TRBV30
D gene: TRBD1
clone size: NA
CDR3 DNA: TGTGCCTGGAGCAGGGGGCGCCTAGGTCAGCCCCAGCATTTT
CDR3 protein: CAWSRGRLGQPQHF

J gene: TRBJ2-3
V gene: TRBV2
D gene: NA
clone size: NA
CDR3 DNA: TGTGCCAGCCGGCGGACTAGCACAGATACGCAGTATTTT
CDR3 protein: CASRRTSTDTQYF

J gene: TRBJ1-2
V gene: TRBV2
D gene: NA
clone size: NA
CDR3 DNA: TGTGCCAGCAGCCGGAGAAAACAGGATTCGTATGGCTACACCTTC
CDR3 protein: CASSRRKQDSYGYTF

J gene: TRBJ2-7
V gene: TRBV9
D gene: NA
clone size: NA
CDR3 DNA: TGTGCCAGCAGCGAGCGGGTAAGCTCCTACGAGCAGTACTTC
CDR3 protein: CASSERVSSYEQYF

J gene: TRBJ2-7
V gene: TRBV13
D gene: NA
clone size: NA
CDR3 DNA: TGTGCCAGCAGCTTAACGCCAGGGCTGGGCGAGCAGTACTTC
CDR3 protein: CASSLTPGLGEQYF

J gene: TRBJ1-1
V gene: TRBV28
D gene: NA
clone size: NA
CDR3 DNA: TGTGCCAGCACCCCGGGTGGCCGGCAGTTTGCTGAAGCTTTCTTT
CDR3 protein: CASTPGGRQFAEAFF

J gene: TRBJ1-1
V gene: TRBV7-9
D gene: NA
clone size: few
CDR3 DNA: TGTGCCAGCAGCTTAGGGACCGGCCGGGATTTCTTT
CDR3 protein: CASSLGTGRDFF

J gene: TRBJ2-7
V gene: TRBV5-4
D gene: NA
clone size: NA
CDR3 DNA: TGTGCCAGCAGCGACGGGGACAAGGCCTACGAGCAGTACTTC
CDR3 protein: CASSDGDKAYEQYF

J gene: TRBJ2-7
V gene: TRBV13
D gene: TRBD1
clone size: NA
CDR3 DNA: TGTGCCAGCAGAGCGACAGGGAAAAGGTACGAGCAGTACTTC
CDR3 protein: CASRATGKRYEQYF

J gene: TRBJ1-3
V gene: TRBV6-5
D gene: NA
clone size: NA
CDR3 DNA: TGTGCCAGCAGCCGTGGCGGCCGCTCTGGAAACACCATATATTTT
CDR3 protein: CASSRGGRSGNTIYF

J gene: TRBJ1-6
V gene: TRBV14
D gene: TRBD1
clone size: NA
CDR3 DNA: TGTGCCAGCGCCGCCGGGACAGGAGGCTCCTATAATTCACCCCTCCACTTT
CDR3 protein: CASAAGTGGSYNSPLHF

J gene: TRBJ1-1
V gene: TRBV20-1
D gene: NA
clone size: NA
CDR3 DNA: TGCAGTGCTAGTAGCCCCACTGAAGCTTTCTTT
CDR3 protein: CSASSPTEAFF

J gene: TRBJ1-2
V gene: TRBV7-8
D gene: TRBD1
clone size: NA
CDR3 DNA: TGTGCCAGCAGCTTGGGACAGGGGGCGAACTATGGCTACACCTTC
CDR3 protein: CASSLGQGANYGYTF

J gene: TRBJ1-6
V gene: TRBV5-6
D gene: NA
clone size: NA
CDR3 DNA: TGTGCCAGCAGGAGCAGAGCGGCTAATTCACCCCTCCACTTT
CDR3 protein: CASRSRAANSPLHF

J gene: TRBJ2-7
V gene: TRBV7-9
D gene: TRBD1
clone size: NA
CDR3 DNA: TGTTCCAGCAGCCTAACGACAGGGTCCCGATACGAGCAGTACTTC
CDR3 protein: CSSSLTTGSRYEQYF

J gene: TRBJ1-2
V gene: TRBV29-1
D gene: NA
clone size: NA
CDR3 DNA: TGCAGCGAATCTACAGGGTATGGCTACACCTTC
CDR3 protein: CSESTGYGYTF

J gene: TRBJ2-3
V gene: TRBV9
D gene: TRBD2
clone size: NA
CDR3 DNA: TGTGCCAGCAGCGCCCGCGGGGGGGGCTTTTTCACAGATACGCAGTATTTT
CDR3 protein: CASSARGGGFFTDTQYF

J gene: TRBJ2-5
V gene: TRBV7-2
D gene: TRBD2
clone size: NA
CDR3 DNA: TGTGCCAGCAGCGTAGCCCGGGGGGGCCAAGAGACCCAGTACTTC
CDR3 protein: CASSVARGGQETQYF

J gene: TRBJ2-1
V gene: TRBV5-4
D gene: NA
clone size: once
CDR3 DNA: TGTGCCAGCAGCTTGGACAGGGCATCCTACAATGAGCAGTTCTTC
CDR3 protein: CASSLDRASYNEQFF

J gene: TRBJ1-3
V gene: TRBV7-8
D gene: NA
clone size: NA
CDR3 DNA: TGTGCCAGCAGCTCCAGGGTAATAACTGGAAACACCATATATTTT
CDR3 protein: CASSSRVITGNTIYF

J gene: TRBJ1-4
V gene: TRBV18
D gene: TRBD1
clone size: NA
CDR3 DNA: TGTGCCAGCTCACCTGGACAGGGAACTAATGAAAAACTGTTTTTT
CDR3 protein: CASSPGQGTNEKLFF

J gene: TRBJ2-7
V gene: TRBV6-1
D gene: NA
clone size: few
CDR3 DNA: TGTGCCAGCAGTGAAGTGAGTCGGTGGGGCTTCCCCCCCAAACACTACGAGCAGTACTTC
CDR3 protein: CASSEVSRWGFPPKHYEQYF

J gene: TRBJ2-7
V gene: TRBV5-1
D gene: TRBD2
clone size: NA
CDR3 DNA: TGCGCCAGCGGGGCGGGGGGCTACGAGCAGTACTTC
CDR3 protein: CASGAGGYEQYF

J gene: TRBJ2-3
V gene: TRBV4-3
D gene: TRBD2
clone size: NA
CDR3 DNA: TGCGCCAGCAGCCAAGATGTCGGCGGGGGGGGATATACGCAGTATTTT
CDR3 protein: CASSQDVGGGGYTQYF

J gene: TRBJ1-2
V gene: TRBV7-9
D gene: TRBD1
clone size: NA
CDR3 DNA: TGTGCCAGCAGCTCCTACCTTGGACAGGGTGAGACTAGTGGCTACACCTTC
CDR3 protein: CASSSYLGQGETSGYTF

J gene: TRBJ1-5
V gene: TRBV12-5
D gene: NA
clone size: NA
CDR3 DNA: TGTGCTAGTGGTTTGTCTAATCAGCCCCAGCATTTT
CDR3 protein: CASGLSNQPQHF

J gene: TRBJ2-2
V gene: TRBV6-4
D gene: NA
clone size: NA
CDR3 DNA: TGTGCCACTGGTTGGACATCGAACACCGGGGAGCTGTTTTTT
CDR3 protein: CATGWTSNTGELFF

J gene: TRBJ1-5
V gene: TRBV5-1
D gene: NA
clone size: NA
CDR3 DNA: TGCGCCAGCAGCTTGAATCGGGGTCAGCCCCAGCATTTT
CDR3 protein: CASSLNRGQPQHF